The subject of this entry is one TCR beta chain. Its antigen is still unknown. TCRdb itself ran the 5' RACE reads through MiXCR, one entry per CDR3 protein. Here the sample spans some 190,000 distinct CDR3 sequences, about a sixth being singletons. This entry belongs to a study of identical twins. Study outcomes and limitations: Twin pairs' shared out-of-frame alpha sequences were enriched in low generation probability.

The CDR3 is made up of 15 amino acids. Germline trimming cut 3 bases from V and 8 bases from J; bases unmatched to any gene: 10. Germline V gene lookup returns CDR1 SGDLS and CDR2 YYNGEE. The same sample was also studied in work on T cells expressing NK-cell markers. This second study says: Several experiments confined sorting to alpha-beta TCR T cells with an anti-gamma-delta TCR antibody.

The genes are TRBV9 and TRBJ2-1; 8 nucleotides match TRBD2. Sequencing used CD8+ T cells sorted from blood. The source is a woman under 30 in good health. The CDR3 DNA reads TGTGCCAGCAGCGCCAGAGGCGGGGGGAGCGATGAGCAGTTCTTC. Encoded protein: CASSARGGGSDEQFF. The full variable domain, completed using reference TRBV9 and TRBJ2-1, is DSGVTQTPKHLITATGQRVTLRCSPRSGDLSVYWYQQSLDQGLQFLIQYYNGEERAKGNILERFSAQQFPDLHSELNLSSLELGDSALYFCASSARGGGSDEQFFGPGTRLTVL.